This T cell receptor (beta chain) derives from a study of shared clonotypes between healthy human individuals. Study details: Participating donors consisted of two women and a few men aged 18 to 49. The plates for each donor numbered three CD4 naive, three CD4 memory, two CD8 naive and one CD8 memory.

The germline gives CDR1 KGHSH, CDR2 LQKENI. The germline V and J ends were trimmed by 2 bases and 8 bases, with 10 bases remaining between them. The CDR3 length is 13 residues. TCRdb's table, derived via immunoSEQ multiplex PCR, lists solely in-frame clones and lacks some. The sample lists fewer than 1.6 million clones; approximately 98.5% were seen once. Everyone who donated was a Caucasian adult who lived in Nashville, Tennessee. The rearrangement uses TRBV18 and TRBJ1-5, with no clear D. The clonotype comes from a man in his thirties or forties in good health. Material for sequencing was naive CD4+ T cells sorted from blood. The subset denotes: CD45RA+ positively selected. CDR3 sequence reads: CASSPDLGKPQHF. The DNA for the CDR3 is TGTGCCAGCTCACCAGACCTCGGGAAGCCCCAGCATTTT.